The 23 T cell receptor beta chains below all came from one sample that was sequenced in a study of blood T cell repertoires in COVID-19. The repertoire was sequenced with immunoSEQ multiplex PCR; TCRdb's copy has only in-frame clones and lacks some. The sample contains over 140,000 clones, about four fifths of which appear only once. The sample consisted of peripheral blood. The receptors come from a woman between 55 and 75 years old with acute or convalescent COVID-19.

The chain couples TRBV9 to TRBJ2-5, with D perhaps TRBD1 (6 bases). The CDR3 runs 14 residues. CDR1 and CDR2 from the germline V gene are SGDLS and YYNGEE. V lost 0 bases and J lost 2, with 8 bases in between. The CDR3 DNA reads TGTGCCAGCAGCGTAGGAGGGGGTCAAGAGACCCAGTACTTC. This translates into CASSVGGGQETQYF.

Here the CDR3 DNA reads TGTGCCAGCAGCTCACCTAGCCCCTACAATGAGCAGTTCTTC. It specifies CASSSPSPYNEQFF. The rearrangement uses TRBV5-6 and TRBJ2-1, with D perhaps matching TRBD2 (5 bases). Trimming removed 3 bases at V and 2 bases at J, with 9 bases between. The CDR3 has 14 residues. Germline CDR1 is SGHDT and CDR2 is YYEEEE.

CDR3 sequence reads: CASSGVSGRDSEAFF. Written as DNA, the CDR3 is TGTGCCAGCAGCGGAGTCTCGGGACGGGACTCTGAAGCTTTCTTT. The rearrangement uses TRBV9 and TRBJ1-1, with D possibly matching TRBD1 (5 bases). Germline V gene lookup returns CDR1 SGDLS and CDR2 YYNGEE. Trimming removed 3 bases at V and 6 bases at J, with 18 bases between. CDR3 length: 15 amino acids.

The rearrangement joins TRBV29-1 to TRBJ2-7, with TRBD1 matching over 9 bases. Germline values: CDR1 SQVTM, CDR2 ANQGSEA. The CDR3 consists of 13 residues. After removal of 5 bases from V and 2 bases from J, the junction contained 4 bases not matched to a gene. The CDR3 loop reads CSVKRDRAYEQYF. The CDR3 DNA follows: TGCAGCGTTAAGCGGGACAGGGCCTACGAGCAGTACTTC.

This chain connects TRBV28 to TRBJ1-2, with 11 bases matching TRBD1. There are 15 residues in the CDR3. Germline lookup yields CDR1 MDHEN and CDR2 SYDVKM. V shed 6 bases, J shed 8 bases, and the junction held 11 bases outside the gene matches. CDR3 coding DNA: TGTGCCAGCAGGCCCCGGGACAGGGGGTTGCAGGGCTACACCTTC. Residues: CASRPRDRGLQGYTF.

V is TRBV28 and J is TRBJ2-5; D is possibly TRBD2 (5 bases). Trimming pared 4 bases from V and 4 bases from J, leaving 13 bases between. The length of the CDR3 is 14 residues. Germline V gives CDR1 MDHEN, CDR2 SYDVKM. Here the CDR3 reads CASSSFSEIETQYF. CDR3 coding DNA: TGTGCCAGCAGTTCGTTTAGCGAGATAGAGACCCAGTACTTC.

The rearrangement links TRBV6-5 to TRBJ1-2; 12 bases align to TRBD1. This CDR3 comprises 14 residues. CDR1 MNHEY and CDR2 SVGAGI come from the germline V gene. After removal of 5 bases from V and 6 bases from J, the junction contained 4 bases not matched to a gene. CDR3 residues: CASSRDRGRNGYTF. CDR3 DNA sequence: TGTGCCAGCAGTCGGGACAGGGGGCGAAATGGCTACACCTTC.

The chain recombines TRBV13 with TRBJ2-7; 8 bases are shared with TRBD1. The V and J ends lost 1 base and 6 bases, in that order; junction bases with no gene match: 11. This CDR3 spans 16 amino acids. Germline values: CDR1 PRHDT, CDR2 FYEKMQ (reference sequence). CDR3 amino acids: CASSLVGWTGQGEQYF. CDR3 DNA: TGTGCCAGCAGCTTAGTTGGGTGGACAGGGCAGGGCGAGCAGTACTTC.

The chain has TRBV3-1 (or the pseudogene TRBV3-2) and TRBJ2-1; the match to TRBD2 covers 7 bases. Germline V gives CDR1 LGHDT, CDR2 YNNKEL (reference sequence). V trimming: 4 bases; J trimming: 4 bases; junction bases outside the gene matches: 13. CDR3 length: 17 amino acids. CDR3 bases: TGTGCCAGCAGCCTAAAGGTCGTGGGAGGGAAATACAATGAGCAGTTCTTC. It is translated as CASSLKVVGGKYNEQFF.

In DNA, the CDR3 is TGTGCCAGCAGCTCGGGGGCACAGGGGGCGAACACTGAAGCTTTCTTT. Its translation: CASSSGAQGANTEAFF. The chain links TRBV7-9 to TRBJ1-1, with 9 bases identical to TRBD1. Trimming removed 4 bases from V and 1 base from J; junction bases left unmatched: 7. The CDR3 sequence is 16 residues long. Germline V lookup: CDR1 SEHNR, CDR2 FQNEAQ (reference sequence).

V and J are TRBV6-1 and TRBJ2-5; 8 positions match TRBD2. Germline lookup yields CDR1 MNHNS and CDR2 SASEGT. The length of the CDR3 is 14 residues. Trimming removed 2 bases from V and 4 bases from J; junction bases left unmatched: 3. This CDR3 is CASSENLAGETQYF. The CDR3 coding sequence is TGTGCCAGCAGTGAAAACCTAGCGGGAGAGACCCAGTACTTC.

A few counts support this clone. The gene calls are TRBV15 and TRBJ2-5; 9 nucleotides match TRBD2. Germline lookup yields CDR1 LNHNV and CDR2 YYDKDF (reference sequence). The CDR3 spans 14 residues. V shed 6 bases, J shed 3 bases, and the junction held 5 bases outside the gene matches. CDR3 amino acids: CATRRVAGEETQYF. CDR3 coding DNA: TGTGCCACCAGGCGTGTAGCGGGAGAAGAGACCCAGTACTTC.

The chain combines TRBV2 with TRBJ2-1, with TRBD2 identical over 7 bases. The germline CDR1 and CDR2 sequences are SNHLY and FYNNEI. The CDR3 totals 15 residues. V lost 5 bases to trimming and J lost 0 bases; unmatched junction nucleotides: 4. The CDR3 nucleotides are TGTGCCAGCAGTCCTAGCGGCCACTCCTACAATGAGCAGTTCTTC. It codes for CASSPSGHSYNEQFF. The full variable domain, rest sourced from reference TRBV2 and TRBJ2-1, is EPEVTQTPSHQVTQMGQEVILRCVPISNHLYFYWYRQILGQKVEFLVSFYNNEISEKSEIFDDQFSVERPDGSNFTLKIRSTKLEDSAMYFCASSPSGHSYNEQFFGPGTRLTVL.

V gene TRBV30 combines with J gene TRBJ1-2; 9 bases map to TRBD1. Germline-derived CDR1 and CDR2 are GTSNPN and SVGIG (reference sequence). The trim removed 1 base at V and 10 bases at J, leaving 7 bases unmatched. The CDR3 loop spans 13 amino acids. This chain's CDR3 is CAWSGQGGPHYTF. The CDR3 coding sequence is TGTGCCTGGAGTGGACAGGGGGGGCCCCACTACACCTTC.

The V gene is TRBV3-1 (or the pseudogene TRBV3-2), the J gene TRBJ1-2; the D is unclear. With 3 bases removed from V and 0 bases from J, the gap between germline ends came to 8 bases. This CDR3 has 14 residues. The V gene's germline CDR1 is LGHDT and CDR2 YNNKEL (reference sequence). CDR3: CASSQRYANYGYTF. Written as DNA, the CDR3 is TGTGCCAGCAGCCAGAGATACGCTAACTATGGCTACACCTTC.

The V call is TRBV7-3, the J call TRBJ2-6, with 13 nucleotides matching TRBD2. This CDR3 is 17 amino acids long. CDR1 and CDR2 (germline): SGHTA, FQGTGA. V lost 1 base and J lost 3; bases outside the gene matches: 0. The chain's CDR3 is CASSLRTSGSGANVLTF. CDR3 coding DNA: TGTGCCAGCAGCTTAAGGACTAGCGGGAGTGGGGCCAACGTCCTGACTTTC.

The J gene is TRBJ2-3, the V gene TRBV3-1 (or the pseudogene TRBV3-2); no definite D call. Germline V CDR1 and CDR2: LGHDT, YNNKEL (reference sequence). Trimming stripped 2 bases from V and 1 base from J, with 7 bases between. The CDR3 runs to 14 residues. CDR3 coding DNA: TGTGCCAGCAGCCAACGCGGTGGCACAGATACGCAGTATTTT. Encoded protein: CASSQRGGTDTQYF.

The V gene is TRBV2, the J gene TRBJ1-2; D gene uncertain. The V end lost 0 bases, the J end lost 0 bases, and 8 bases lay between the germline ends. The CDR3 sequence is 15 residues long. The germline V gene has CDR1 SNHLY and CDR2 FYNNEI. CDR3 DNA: TGTGCCAGCAGTGAAGCGCGGCTGCCTAACTATGGCTACACCTTC. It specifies CASSEARLPNYGYTF.

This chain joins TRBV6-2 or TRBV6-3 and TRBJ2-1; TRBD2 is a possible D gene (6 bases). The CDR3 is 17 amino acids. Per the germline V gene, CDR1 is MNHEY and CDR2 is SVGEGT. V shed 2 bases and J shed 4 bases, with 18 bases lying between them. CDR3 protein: CASSYPLGAGTYNEQFF. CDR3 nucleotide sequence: TGTGCCAGCAGTTACCCCCTCGGGGCGGGAACGTACAATGAGCAGTTCTTC.

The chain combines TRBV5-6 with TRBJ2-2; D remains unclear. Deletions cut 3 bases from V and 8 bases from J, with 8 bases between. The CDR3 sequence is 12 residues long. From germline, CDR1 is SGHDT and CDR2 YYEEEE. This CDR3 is CASSYEPGELFF. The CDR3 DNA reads TGTGCCAGCAGCTATGAGCCTGGGGAGCTGTTTTTT.

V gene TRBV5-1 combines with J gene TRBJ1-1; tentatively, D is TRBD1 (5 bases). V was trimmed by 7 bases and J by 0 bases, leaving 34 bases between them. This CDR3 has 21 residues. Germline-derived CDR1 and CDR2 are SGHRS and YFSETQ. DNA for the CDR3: TGCGCCAGCGGCTCACCCAAGCGGAGGGACGGACCCCCCTCCTTGAACACTGAAGCTTTCTTT. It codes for CASGSPKRRDGPPSLNTEAFF.

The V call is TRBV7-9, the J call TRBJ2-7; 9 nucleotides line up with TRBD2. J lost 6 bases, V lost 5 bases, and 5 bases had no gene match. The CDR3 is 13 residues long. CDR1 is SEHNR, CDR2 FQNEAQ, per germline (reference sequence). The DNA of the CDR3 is TGTGCCAGCAGCGTTAGCGGGAGATCCGAGCAGTACTTC. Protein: CASSVSGRSEQYF.

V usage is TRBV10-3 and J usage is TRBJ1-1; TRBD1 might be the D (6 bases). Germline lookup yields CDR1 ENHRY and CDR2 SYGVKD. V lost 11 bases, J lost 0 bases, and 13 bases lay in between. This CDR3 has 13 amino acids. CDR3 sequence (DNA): TGTGCCGTAACAGGGACGGTGAACACTGAAGCTTTCTTT. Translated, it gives CAVTGTVNTEAFF.